Detailed here is one T cell receptor (beta chain). Sequencing used immunoSEQ multiplex PCR; TCRdb keeps in-frame clones, though not all of them. The data show roughly 130,000 clones, with about 80% seen just once and 16% held by the top ten. The data were taken from a study of blood T cell repertoires in COVID-19. There are 14 residues in the CDR3. V gave up 5 bases and J gave up 3 bases; unmatched junction bases: 3. Germline V gives CDR1 SEHNR, CDR2 FQNEAQ (reference sequence). The source of this sequence is a woman between 50 and 59 years old with acute or convalescent COVID-19. The sample was peripheral blood. The rearrangement uses TRBV7-9 and TRBJ2-7; the match to TRBD1 covers 11 bases. CDR3 coding DNA: TGTGCCAGCAGCACCGGGACAGGGGGCTACGAGCAGTACTTC. It is translated as CASSTGTGGYEQYF.